One sample yielded the 8 T cell receptor beta chains listed below, sequenced in a study of T cell changes during pregnancy in multiple sclerosis. Data came from immunoSEQ multiplex PCR; TCRdb stores just in-frame clones and leaves some out. The sample includes about 80,000 clones, 90% to 95% seen only once; the top ten take less than 3%. Sequenced material: peripheral blood, taken before pregnancy. The receptors here all came from a female donor with multiple sclerosis, enrolled in a pregnancy study.

This chain uses TRBV2 with TRBJ2-1, with 15 bases lining up with TRBD2. Germline V gene lookup returns CDR1 SNHLY and CDR2 FYNNEI. The CDR3 length is 18 residues. The trim removed 4 bases at V and 2 bases at J, leaving 6 bases unmatched. CDR3 residues: CASSVRTSGRATYNEQFF. Here the CDR3 DNA reads TGTGCCAGCAGTGTTAGGACTAGCGGGAGGGCAACCTACAATGAGCAGTTCTTC.

The chain carries TRBV11-3 and TRBJ2-7, with TRBD2 identical over 7 bases. The CDR3 runs 15 residues. V gave up 5 bases and J gave up 5 bases; unmatched junction bases: 12. The germline V gene encodes CDR1 SGHNT and CDR2 YENEEA. The CDR3 here is CASSPGWGGSDEQYF. CDR3 in DNA: TGTGCCAGCAGCCCCGGGTGGGGCGGGAGCGACGAGCAGTACTTC.

V and J are TRBV28 and TRBJ2-1, with D possibly matching TRBD1 (5 bases). The germline V and J ends were trimmed by 4 bases and 3 bases, with 16 bases remaining between them. The CDR3 has 16 residues. Germline V CDR1 and CDR2: MDHEN, SYDVKM. CDR3 sequence: CASSSNWGRDYNEQFF. The CDR3 DNA follows: TGTGCCAGCAGTTCTAATTGGGGCAGGGACTACAATGAGCAGTTCTTC.

The chain couples TRBV7-2 to TRBJ1-2; 8 bases agree with TRBD1. This CDR3 comprises 16 residues. V trimming: 4 bases; J trimming: 4 bases; junction bases outside the gene matches: 11. Germline V gene data show CDR1 as SGHTA and CDR2 as FQGNSA. DNA of the CDR3: TGTGCCAGCAGCTGGGACAGGCGGATTCCCCTCTATGGCTACACCTTC. Its protein product is CASSWDRRIPLYGYTF.

The chain links TRBV28 to TRBJ1-5, with D uncertain. The length of the CDR3 is 11 residues. CDR1 is MDHEN, CDR2 SYDVKM, per germline. V lost 4 bases to trimming and J lost 9 bases, with 7 bases between them. CDR3 coding DNA: TGTGCCAGCAGTTCCAGCGGGCCCCAGCATTTT. It yields the protein CASSSSGPQHF.

The chain combines TRBV4-1 with TRBJ2-3, with D unresolved. This CDR3 is 15 amino acids long. Germline lookup yields CDR1 MGHRA and CDR2 YSYEKL. Trimming took 5 bases from V and 3 from J, leaving 15 bases between them. CDR3 nucleotides: TGCGCCAGCAGCTCCTCCCGTGTAACTACAGATACGCAGTATTTT. Amino acids: CASSSSRVTTDTQYF.

This rearrangement joins TRBV10-3 to TRBJ1-2; possibly TRBD1 for D (6 bases). The CDR3 extends over 13 amino acids. Trimming took off 3 bases at V and 3 bases at J, with 8 bases between the two ends. Germline CDR1 ENHRY, CDR2 SYGVKD. The DNA of the CDR3 is TGTGCCATCAGTGACAGGGGCGACTATGGCTACACCTTC. Translated: CAISDRGDYGYTF.

V and J are TRBV9 and TRBJ1-3; D may be TRBD1 (6 bases). Trimming removed 4 bases at V and 4 bases at J, with 15 bases between. Germline loops: CDR1 SGDLS, CDR2 YYNGEE. The CDR3 totals 15 residues. The CDR3 region has the DNA TGTGCCAGCAGCCCGAGGGGGGGGAGCGGAAACACCATATATTTT. It encodes CASSPRGGSGNTIYF.